The next 10 T cell receptor beta chains were all read from a single sample in a study of blood T cell repertoires in COVID-19. Clones were sequenced by immunoSEQ multiplex PCR, and TCRdb holds only the in-frame ones, with some missing. Of under 100,000 clones in the sample, around 85% were seen once. Sequenced input: peripheral blood. All receptors come from an elderly man with active or convalescent COVID-19.

This chain uses TRBV10-3 with TRBJ1-5; 9 bases are a match to TRBD1. This CDR3 has 16 residues. J gave up 1 base and V 6 bases, and 7 bases lay outside the gene matches. Germline CDR1 reads ENHRY; CDR2 reads SYGVKD. The CDR3 reads CAISTGGPWSNQPQHF. The CDR3 coding sequence is TGTGCCATCAGCACAGGGGGCCCATGGAGCAATCAGCCCCAGCATTTT.

The chain recombines TRBV10-3 with TRBJ1-2, with D possibly TRBD1 on 5 matching bases. Germline V gene data show CDR1 as ENHRY and CDR2 as SYGVKD. With 4 bases removed from V and 2 bases from J, the gap between germline ends came to 14 bases. This CDR3 spans 15 amino acids. In DNA form, the CDR3 reads TGTGCCATCAGTGTTGTAGGGGACTCAAACTATGGCTACACCTTC. Translation: CAISVVGDSNYGYTF.

The genes are TRBV2 and TRBJ2-5, with 8 bases aligning to TRBD2. After removal of 1 base from V and 5 bases from J, the junction contained 6 bases not matched to a gene. This CDR3 contains 15 residues. Germline lookup yields CDR1 SNHLY and CDR2 FYNNEI. The CDR3 DNA is TGTGCCAGCAGTGAAGTGCCCGCTAGCGGGGAGACCCAGTACTTC. Protein sequence: CASSEVPASGETQYF.

The chain combines TRBV7-9 with TRBJ1-2; possible D gene TRBD1, 6 bases. This CDR3 is 13 amino acids long. Germline CDR1 reads SEHNR; CDR2 reads FQNEAQ (reference sequence). Trimming stripped 5 bases from V and 7 bases from J, with 14 bases between. The CDR3: CASSPSGGLGYTF. The CDR3 DNA follows: TGTGCCAGCAGCCCCAGCGGGGGGCTTGGCTACACCTTC.

The CDR3 is CASSNGGTNCDQPQHF. The CDR3 DNA is TGTGCCAGCAGCAACGGGGGGACCAACTGTGATCAGCCCCAGCATTTT. The chain couples TRBV21-1 to TRBJ1-5. TRBV21-1 is annotated as a pseudogene. CDR3 size: 16 residues.

This sequence joins TRBV30 and TRBJ2-7, with 9 bases fitting TRBD1. CDR3 size: 13 residues. In germline, CDR1 is GTSNPN, CDR2 SVGIG (reference sequence). Trimming cost V 5 bases and J 2 bases; bases outside gene matches: 4. The CDR3 DNA follows: TGTGCCTGGCAACAGGGGGCGGCCTACGAGCAGTACTTC. Amino acid sequence: CAWQQGAAYEQYF.

The J gene is TRBJ2-5, the V gene TRBV12-5, with 10 positions matching TRBD2. J lost 5 bases, V lost 1 base, and 4 bases had no gene match. Germline lookup yields CDR1 LGHNT and CDR2 FRNRAP. This CDR3 has 15 amino acids. The CDR3 loop reads CASGLASGGVETQYF. The DNA of the CDR3 is TGTGCTAGTGGTTTGGCAAGCGGGGGGGTCGAGACCCAGTACTTC.

The J gene is TRBJ1-6, the V gene TRBV12-3 or TRBV12-4; tentatively, D is TRBD1 (5 bases). This CDR3 region has 13 residues. Trimming left V 5 bases short and J 7 bases short, with 9 bases between. CDR3 sequence reads: CASSPRQNSPLHF. CDR3 sequence (DNA): TGTGCCAGCAGTCCCCGACAGAATTCACCCCTCCACTTT.

The V and J genes are TRBV2 and TRBJ1-1; 7 bases are a match to TRBD1. Trimming took 7 bases from V and 0 from J; bases not matched to a gene: 14. The V gene's germline CDR1 is SNHLY and CDR2 FYNNEI. The length of the CDR3 is 17 residues. In nucleotides, the CDR3 is TGTGCCAGCAAGCAGGCCCTGGAAAGGGGGCTGAACACTGAAGCTTTCTTT. This encodes CASKQALERGLNTEAFF.

This clone was detected ten times or more. The V and J genes are TRBV7-8 and TRBJ1-4, with TRBD1 matching over 8 bases. The germline gives CDR1 SGHVS, CDR2 FQNEAQ. This CDR3 has 16 amino acids. The V segment lost 5 bases and the J segment 3 bases; nucleotides outside the gene matches: 8. The CDR3, as DNA: TGTGCCAGCAGCCCAACCACAGGGGGTCCTAATGAAAAACTGTTTTTT. As protein: CASSPTTGGPNEKLFF.